What follows are 18 T cell receptor beta chains derived from one specimen sequenced in a study of cytomegalovirus exposure and HLA in healthy donors. PCR amplification relied on 60 Vbeta primers (plus 13 Jbeta primers). Clones were read by immunoSEQ multiplex PCR, and TCRdb kept only the in-frame ones, dropping some. This sample has approximately 300,000 clones, with 75% to 90% found just once. Sequencing was carried out using PBMCs. The receptors come from a girl aged 2-10 years in good health and CMV-seronegative.

This clone was detected only once. The chain links TRBV7-3 to TRBJ2-3, with 9 nucleotides matching TRBD1. The CDR3 sequence is 14 residues long. Losses at the gene ends were 4 bases for V and 6 bases for J; bases not matched to a gene: 5. Looked up from germline, CDR1 is SGHTA and CDR2 is FQGTGA. CDR3 sequence: CASSSQGAADTQYF. The CDR3 region has the DNA TGTGCCAGCAGCTCACAGGGGGCGGCGGATACGCAGTATTTT.

J is TRBJ2-4 and V is TRBV23-1; D uncertain. TRBV23-1 is known as an ORF, though its function is uncertain. V lost 7 bases and J 0 bases, leaving 10 bases between the germline ends. The CDR3 runs 14 residues. The CDR3 DNA reads as TGCGCCAGCATGCGGATTCTAGCCAAAAACATTCAGTACTTC. Amino acids: CASMRILAKNIQYF.

The chain combines TRBV27 with TRBJ2-7; maybe TRBD1 (6 bases). Germline V gene data show CDR1 as MNHEY and CDR2 as SMNVEV (reference sequence). The CDR3 has 13 amino acids. Between the trimmed V and J ends, which lost 3 bases and 4 bases, there was a span of 10 bases. The CDR3 spells CASSFGQTYEQYF. The CDR3 nucleotides read TGTGCCAGCAGTTTCGGACAGACATACGAGCAGTACTTC.

This clone was seen once. The chain combines TRBV7-3 with TRBJ2-6; D unclear. Trimming cost V 5 bases and J 3 bases, with 8 bases left between them. The CDR3 is made up of 14 amino acids. Looked up from germline, CDR1 is SGHTA and CDR2 is FQGTGA. The CDR3: CASSAAGGANVLTF. The CDR3 DNA sequence: TGTGCCAGCAGCGCGGCTGGTGGGGCCAACGTCCTGACTTTC.

This chain connects TRBV7-2 to TRBJ2-1; perhaps TRBD2 as D (6 bases). V gave up 6 bases and J gave up 4 bases, with 19 bases separating them. Germline V gene lookup returns CDR1 SGHTA and CDR2 FQGNSA. The CDR3 covers 16 residues. CDR3 loop: CASSSIPGLLYNEQFF. The CDR3 DNA sequence: TGTGCCAGCAGTTCAATTCCGGGACTCCTATACAATGAGCAGTTCTTC.

The chain carries TRBV6-5 and TRBJ1-4; TRBD1 matches 8 bases. The germline gives CDR1 MNHEY, CDR2 SVGAGI. The CDR3 is 15 residues long. With V trimmed by 5 bases and J by 7 bases, 9 bases remained unmatched. DNA for the CDR3: TGTGCCAGCAGTCCCGGACAGGGAGTAGGTGAAAAACTGTTTTTT. Its protein product is CASSPGQGVGEKLFF.

The CDR3 is CASSNSIEQFF. CDR3 sequence (DNA): TGTGCCAGCAGTAACAGTATTGAGCAGTTCTTC. This chain uses TRBV6-6 with TRBJ2-1; unclear D gene. The CDR3 loop spans 11 amino acids. Trimming took 5 bases from V and 9 from J, leaving 8 bases between them. Per germline, CDR1 MNHNY and CDR2 SVGAGI (reference sequence).

The chain has TRBV9 and TRBJ1-1; D is undetermined. The CDR3 totals 15 residues. V was shortened by 4 bases and J by 3 bases, with 16 bases between the two germline ends. Germline loops: CDR1 SGDLS, CDR2 YYNGEE. The DNA of the CDR3 is TGTGCCAGCAGCTCTCACTTCACTCGGGACACTGAAGCTTTCTTT. As protein: CASSSHFTRDTEAFF.

The chain is built from TRBV7-2 and TRBJ2-1, with D tentatively TRBD1 (5 bases). Germline values: CDR1 SGHTA, CDR2 FQGNSA. The CDR3 is made up of 13 amino acids. With 5 bases removed from V and 8 bases from J, the gap between germline ends came to 13 bases. The CDR3 loop is CASSLIWGDEQFF. For the CDR3, the DNA is TGTGCCAGCAGCCTCATATGGGGCGATGAGCAGTTCTTC.

As DNA, the CDR3 is TGTGCCAGTAGTATTGTGAGGGACAGTGACGCTTTCTTT. Protein product: CASSIVRDSDAFF. The chain combines TRBV19 with TRBJ1-1; 7 bases fit TRBD1. The length of the CDR3 is 13 residues. CDR1 and CDR2 (germline): LNHDA, SQIVND (reference sequence). V was clipped by 3 bases and J by 11 bases; unmatched bases: 9. The whole variable domain, filled in from reference TRBV19 and TRBJ1-1, reads DGGITQSPKYLFRKEGQNVTLSCEQNLNHDAMYWYRQDPGQGLRLIYYSQIVNDFQKGDIAEGYSVSREKKESFPLTVTSAQKNPTAFYLCASSIVRDSDAFFGQGTRLTVV.

J is TRBJ2-7 and V is TRBV18, with TRBD1 matching 11 bases. Trimming took 2 bases from V and 4 from J; bases not matched to a gene: 4. Germline-derived CDR1 and CDR2 are KGHSH and LQKENI. This CDR3 comprises 15 residues. For the CDR3, the DNA is TGTGCCAGCTCACCAGGGGGACAGGGGGATTACGAGCAGTACTTC. This sequence encodes CASSPGGQGDYEQYF.

V usage is TRBV9 and J usage is TRBJ2-3; weak D call: TRBD2 (5 bases). CDR3 length: 13 residues. V shed 0 bases and J shed 3 bases, with 5 bases lying between them. Germline CDR1 reads SGDLS; CDR2 reads YYNGEE. CDR3 DNA sequence: TGTGCCAGCAGCGTAGGGACTACAGATACGCAGTATTTT. It is translated as CASSVGTTDTQYF.

This clone was observed a few times. The V gene is TRBV7-3, the J gene TRBJ2-1; 8 bases match TRBD2. CDR3 length equals 15 residues. Unmatched junction bases numbered 8, after V lost 5 bases and J lost 5 bases. CDR1 and CDR2 from the germline V gene are SGHTA and FQGTGA. The CDR3 nucleotides are TGTGCCAGCAGCCCCGAGCGGGGGCTACACAATGAGCAGTTCTTC. Its protein product is CASSPERGLHNEQFF.

This clone was seen only once. Germline and junction disagree at one end, which may indicate a read error. Distinct nucleotide sequences in the sample also encode this CDR3. The genes are TRBV5-4 and TRBJ1-1; D unclear. The CDR3 has 13 amino acids. Germline assignment: CDR1 SGHNT and CDR2 YYREEE (reference sequence). The CDR3 coding sequence is TGTGCCAGCAGTTTGGATAGGAACACTGAAGCTTTCTTT. Protein: CASSLDRNTEAFF.

V and J are TRBV28 and TRBJ2-7; maybe TRBD2 (6 bases). The CDR3 length is 18 residues. Germline V lookup: CDR1 MDHEN, CDR2 SYDVKM. The V end was cut by 3 bases, the J end by 4 bases, with 25 bases between. Here the CDR3 reads CASSFVGSAGNLVYEQYF. In DNA, the CDR3 is TGTGCCAGCAGTTTCGTCGGTAGCGCGGGAAATTTGGTTTACGAGCAGTACTTC.

This clone has only a few counts. The chain employs TRBV28 and TRBJ2-7, with D hard to call. This CDR3 has 15 residues. V shed 6 bases and J shed 3 bases, with 18 bases lying between them. Germline CDR1 reads MDHEN; CDR2 reads SYDVKM. In DNA, the CDR3 is TGTGCCAGCAGCACAGCCGACCTCAAATTCTACGAGCAGTACTTC. Translated, it gives CASSTADLKFYEQYF. The full variable domain, completed using reference TRBV28 and TRBJ2-7, is DVKVTQSSRYLVKRTGEKVFLECVQDMDHENMFWYRQDPGLGLRLIYFSYDVKMKEKGDIPEGYSVSREKKERFSLILESASTNQTSMYLCASSTADLKFYEQYFGPGTRLTVT.

This clone was picked up a small number of times. This chain connects TRBV7-3 to TRBJ2-1; a weak D match, TRBD1 (6 bases). This CDR3 contains 16 residues. Trimming removed 1 base at V and 6 bases at J, with 16 bases between. From germline, CDR1 is SGHTA and CDR2 FQGTGA. This chain's CDR3 is CASSLNQGQALNEQFF. CDR3 nucleotide sequence: TGTGCCAGCAGCTTAAATCAGGGGCAAGCCCTCAATGAGCAGTTCTTC. Complete variable domain (other parts from reference TRBV7-3 and TRBJ2-1): GAGVSQTPSNKVTEKGKYVELRCDPISGHTALYWYRQSLGQGPEFLIYFQGTGAADDSGLPNDRFFAVRPEGSVSTLKIQRTERGDSAVYLCASSLNQGQALNEQFFGPGTRLTVL.

This chain joins TRBV5-1 and TRBJ2-3; 11 bases match TRBD2. Losses at the gene ends were 0 bases for V and 2 bases for J; bases not matched to a gene: 2. The germline gives CDR1 SGHRS, CDR2 YFSETQ. This CDR3 spans 16 amino acids. The CDR3 region is CASSLDSGRDTDTQYF. The CDR3, as DNA: TGCGCCAGCAGCTTGGATAGCGGGAGGGACACAGATACGCAGTATTTT.